The 17 T cell receptor beta chains in this list originate from one sample, sequenced in a study of regulatory T cells in long-lasting Graves disease. Regarding time point: newly diagnosed GD, antithyroid drugs for less than 3 months. Isolated PBMC RNA provided the starting material for the TCR library. Both iRepertoire HTBI primers and Arm-PCR of CDR3 regions were used to build the TCR beta libraries. MiXCR was run by TCRdb on the multiplex PCR reads, yielding one entry per CDR3 protein. The table has 530,000 or so distinct CDR3 sequences, roughly 13% seen once; the top ten hold over 7.5%. This same sample was also part of a study on T cells in Graves' hyperthyroidism and ophthalmopathy.

Specimen: peripheral blood mononuclear cells (PBMCs), collected at new diagnosis, from a patient treated with antithyroid drugs. The receptors come from a man in his thirties or forties with Graves disease.

This clonotype was seen more than once but under ten times. The chain couples TRBV19 to TRBJ2-3, with D maybe TRBD2 (6 bases). Germline CDR1 LNHDA, CDR2 SQIVND (reference sequence). The CDR3 totals 13 residues. Trimming cost V 3 bases and J 3 bases, with 7 bases left between them. CDR3 loop: CASSIRETDTQYF. CDR3 bases: TGTGCCAGTAGTATCCGGGAGACAGATACGCAGTATTTT.

As regards this clonotype: A read error is the likely source, as a far larger clone sits one nucleotide away. This chain links TRBV5-1 with TRBJ2-1, with 8 bases identical to TRBD1. CDR1 is SGHRS, CDR2 YFSETQ, per germline. The CDR3 is made up of 17 amino acids. CDR3 in amino acids: CASSFLFQDRELYEQCF. The CDR3 DNA reads TGCGCCAGCAGCTTTTTGTTCCAGGACAGGGAGCTCTACGAGCAGTGCTTC.

This clonotype was seen only a few times. The chain has TRBV7-2 and TRBJ2-7; no clear D. Trimming pared 5 bases from V and 2 bases from J, leaving 7 bases between. Germline loops: CDR1 SGHTA, CDR2 FQGNSA. The CDR3 has 12 amino acids. This CDR3 is CASSAETYEQYF. CDR3 in DNA: TGTGCCAGCAGCGCGGAAACCTACGAGCAGTACTTC. Variable domain in full (rest from reference TRBV7-2 and TRBJ2-7): GAGVSQSPSNKVTEKGKDVELRCDPISGHTALYWYRQSLGQGLEFLIYFQGNSAPDKSGLPSDRFSAERTGGSVSTLTIQRTQQEDSAVYLCASSAETYEQYFGPGTRLTVT.

There are many counts of this clonotype. This rearrangement joins TRBV5-1 to TRBJ2-7, with 14 bases lining up with TRBD2. After removal of 3 bases from V and 5 bases from J, the junction contained 16 bases not matched to a gene. The CDR3 runs 19 residues. Germline loops: CDR1 SGHRS, CDR2 YFSETQ. The CDR3 loop is CASSYRATSGRAVGHEQYF. In DNA, the CDR3 is TGCGCCAGCAGCTACCGAGCGACTAGCGGGAGGGCCGTTGGCCACGAGCAGTACTTC.

The table lists this clonotype with a count of one. The chain carries TRBV6-4 and TRBJ2-1, with TRBD2 matching over 10 bases. The ends lost 5 bases at V and 9 bases at J; junction bases unmatched: 10. CDR3 length: 15 residues. The germline CDR1 and CDR2 sequences are MRHNA and SNTAGT. DNA of the CDR3: TGTGCCAGCAGTCCGGGGGCTAGCGGGAGAAGTGAGCAGTTCTTC. Its protein is CASSPGASGRSEQFF.

This clonotype was detected many times. V and J are TRBV12-3 or TRBV12-4 and TRBJ2-7; D perhaps matches TRBD1 (6 bases). CDR3 length: 12 residues. V shed 5 bases and J shed 9 bases, with 14 bases lying between them. CDR3 region: CASSRHRAGQYF. The CDR3 DNA is TGTGCCAGCAGTCGTCACAGGGCCGGGCAGTACTTC.

The chain couples TRBV27 to TRBJ1-1; the match to TRBD1 covers 7 bases. The CDR3 runs to 16 residues. After removal of 8 bases from V and 3 bases from J, the junction contained 15 bases not matched to a gene. The germline gives CDR1 MNHEY, CDR2 SMNVEV (reference sequence). Written as DNA, the CDR3 is TGTGCCAGCTCACCCAGGGGGAGAAATACGGACACTGAAGCTTTCTTT. This codes for CASSPRGRNTDTEAFF.

This clonotype was counted many times. The genes are TRBV5-4 and TRBJ1-1; D is possibly TRBD1 (6 bases). Germline V gene lookup returns CDR1 SGHNT and CDR2 YYREEE (reference sequence). The germline V and J ends were trimmed by 3 bases and 3 bases, with 15 bases remaining between them. This CDR3 is 15 amino acids long. The CDR3 DNA follows: TGTGCCAGCAGCTGGGGGGCGGCTGTGGACACTGAAGCTTTCTTT. Residues: CASSWGAAVDTEAFF.

The chain couples TRBV29-1 to TRBJ2-3; tentative D call: TRBD1 (5 bases). V was cut by 6 bases and J by 1 base, with 17 bases left in between. The CDR3 totals 15 residues. Per germline, CDR1 SQVTM and CDR2 ANQGSEA. CDR3 sequence (DNA): TGCAGCGTCAGCAAAAGACTGACAGGCACAGATACGCAGTATTTT. This encodes CSVSKRLTGTDTQYF.

This clonotype was seen ten or more times. The V and J genes are TRBV20-1 and TRBJ2-1; possibly TRBD2 for D (5 bases). Between the trimmed V and J ends, which lost 5 bases and 10 bases, there was a span of 9 bases. Germline assignment: CDR1 DFQATT and CDR2 SNEGSKA (reference sequence). The CDR3 length is 10 residues. The CDR3 DNA reads TGCAGTGCTGAGCGGAAAGAGCAGTTCTTC. Protein product: CSAERKEQFF.

The chain uses TRBV12-3 or TRBV12-4 and TRBJ2-1; 11 bases align to TRBD2. This CDR3 has 15 amino acids. After removal of 3 bases from V and 9 bases from J, the junction contained 7 bases not matched to a gene. The CDR3, as DNA: TGTGCCAGCAGTTTGACTAGCGGGATAAGTATTGAGCAGTTCTTC. This encodes CASSLTSGISIEQFF.

The chain carries TRBV12-3 or TRBV12-4 and TRBJ2-3, with TRBD2 as a possible D gene (6 bases). There are 15 residues in the CDR3. V was trimmed by 5 bases and J by 3 bases, leaving 15 bases between them. CDR3 sequence reads: CASSGGYGDTDTQYF. CDR3 DNA: TGTGCCAGCAGTGGGGGGTACGGGGATACAGATACGCAGTATTTT.

This clonotype was found many times. The chain is built from TRBV11-2 and TRBJ2-3; the match to TRBD2 covers 8 bases. The CDR3 contains 16 residues. CDR1 and CDR2 (germline): SGHAT, FQNNGV. Trimming cost V 2 bases and J 0 bases; bases outside gene matches: 4. CDR3 bases: TGTGCCAGCAGCTTACTAGCGGGTGGGAGCACAGATACGCAGTATTTT. Translating gives CASSLLAGGSTDTQYF.

This chain links TRBV9 with TRBJ1-5; D is unresolved. This CDR3 is built from 11 residues. Trimming left V 6 bases short and J 7 bases short, with 8 bases between. Germline V gives CDR1 SGDLS, CDR2 YYNGEE. The CDR3 loop is CASIRSQPQHF. CDR3 DNA sequence: TGTGCCAGCATTCGGTCGCAGCCCCAGCATTTT.

This clonotype was seen many times. This chain connects TRBV12-3 or TRBV12-4 to TRBJ2-2, with no clear D. The CDR3 consists of 15 residues. Trimming shortened V by 7 bases and J by 2 bases, and 14 bases separated the two germline ends. DNA for the CDR3: TGTGCCAGCATCCCTAAGGGCAGTAACACCGGGGAGCTGTTTTTT. Translating it yields CASIPKGSNTGELFF.

This clonotype was detected many times. The J gene is TRBJ1-1, the V gene TRBV13, with 9 positions matching TRBD1. Trimming at V came to 1 base and at J to 4 bases, leaving 7 bases not matched to a gene. From germline, CDR1 is PRHDT and CDR2 FYEKMQ (reference sequence). CDR3 length: 16 amino acids. The DNA of the CDR3 is TGTGCCAGCAGCTTAGCCGGGACAGGGAGTAGCACTGAAGCTTTCTTT. Its protein is CASSLAGTGSSTEAFF.

This clonotype was observed many times. The V gene is TRBV2, the J gene TRBJ1-5; 12 bases are shared with TRBD1. The CDR3 is 16 residues long. Germline V gene data show CDR1 as SNHLY and CDR2 as FYNNEI. V shed 6 bases and J 3 bases; nucleotides not matched to a gene: 6. As DNA, the CDR3 is TGTGCCAGCAGCCTCGGGACAGGGGGCGTCAATCAGCCCCAGCATTTT. It specifies CASSLGTGGVNQPQHF.